Here is one TCR beta chain with its context. Its antigen is as yet unknown. One end of the junction is discordant with germline, which a read error may explain. This specimen comes from a study of cytomegalovirus exposure and HLA in healthy donors. Study conclusions and caveats: Previously analyzed data showed that most TCR beta V segments were productive at a frequency of about 87% or about 30%. The study labeled around 160 TCR beta chains cytomegalovirus-associated. The authors judged a highly shared variant cluster likely a sequencing artifact.

This CDR3 is built from 17 residues. Germline V gene data show CDR1 as SGDLS and CDR2 as YYNGEE. Primers: 60 Vbeta forward and 13 Jbeta reverse. This table comes from immunoSEQ multiplex PCR, and its TCRdb copy is limited to in-frame clones, with some not included. The sample includes around 54,000 clones, roughly 84% of them seen just once. This receptor was taken from a woman between 18 and 29 years old in good health and CMV-seronegative. The material sequenced was PBMCs. This rearrangement joins TRBV9 to TRBJ2-6, with 14 bases lining up with TRBD2. The CDR3 protein is CASSAGLAGAGANGLTF. For the CDR3, the DNA is TGTGCCAGCAGCGCGGGACTAGCGGGAGCTGGGGCCAACGGCCTGACTTTC.